The entry that follows covers one TCR beta chain sequence. Antigen: not known. This record comes from a study of T cell responses to AZD1222 COVID-19 vaccine. Study outcomes and limitations: Spike-specific TCR breadth and depth went up after people got two AZD1222 doses.

The CDR3 length is 15 residues. CDR1 is LNHDA and CDR2 is SQIVND in the germline V gene (reference sequence). Trimming took off 3 bases at V and 0 bases at J, with 9 bases between the two ends. The assay was immunoSEQ multiplex PCR, and TCRdb's table has in-frame clones only and misses some. In the table there are over 150,000 clones, approximately 92% of which are singletons. The clonotype was recovered from an adult who received the MenACWY meningococcal vaccine as a control. The V and J genes are TRBV19 and TRBJ1-5; D is undetermined. Sequences were derived from peripheral blood, sampled 28 days after the second dose of the MenACWY control vaccine. CDR3 sequence (DNA): TGTGCCAGTAGTATGAGGAGGACTAGCAATCAGCCCCAGCATTTT. Amino acids: CASSMRRTSNQPQHF. The full variable domain, in which reference TRBV19 and TRBJ1-5 provide the parts outside the CDR3, is DGGITQSPKYLFRKEGQNVTLSCEQNLNHDAMYWYRQDPGQGLRLIYYSQIVNDFQKGDIAEGYSVSREKKESFPLTVTSAQKNPTAFYLCASSMRRTSNQPQHFGDGTRLSIL.